This entry lists 9 T cell receptor beta chains sequenced from one sample in a study of blood T cell repertoires in COVID-19 (TCRdb year 2020). Library generation was performed with the immunoSEQ multiplex PCR assay. Imported from immuneACCESS, the table was reduced by TCRdb to in-frame sequences with V and J called. These copies leave out some clones; in studies compared against another copy, an unresolved V gene accounts for under half, and the cause of the remainder is not known. The sample yields around 6,300 clones; 84% were counted once. The ten largest clones add up to about an eighth of the sample. The sample taken for sequencing was peripheral blood. These receptors all stem from a human donor with active COVID-19. The donor label of this sample is uncertain.

The chain is built from TRBV15 and TRBJ2-5; D might be TRBD2 (5 bases). V shed 0 bases and J shed 5 bases, with 13 bases lying between them. The length of the CDR3 is 15 residues. Germline V lookup: CDR1 LNHNV, CDR2 YYDKDF (reference sequence). This chain's CDR3 is CATSRDGSGRETQYF. CDR3 bases: TGTGCCACCAGCAGAGATGGCAGCGGAAGGGAGACCCAGTACTTC.

The gene calls are TRBV7-2 and TRBJ2-7; D call uncertain. V lost 5 bases and J 2 bases, leaving 13 bases between the germline ends. Germline V CDR1 and CDR2: SGHTA, FQGNSA. CDR3 length: 14 residues. This CDR3 is CASSQRHPPYEQYF. CDR3 DNA sequence: TGTGCCAGCAGCCAAAGACACCCACCCTACGAGCAGTACTTC.

CDR3 in DNA: TGTGCCAGCAGCCGCCGGGACAGGGGGCAGGAGCAGTTCTTC. Translating gives CASSRRDRGQEQFF. This chain joins TRBV14 and TRBJ2-1, with 12 bases fitting TRBD1. Germline-derived CDR1 and CDR2 are SGHDN and FVKESK. J gave up 10 bases and V 4 bases, and 5 bases lay outside the gene matches. The CDR3 is 14 amino acids. Full variable domain (rest looked up from reference TRBV14 and TRBJ2-1): EAGVTQFPSHSVIEKGQTVTLRCDPISGHDNLYWYRRVMGKEIKFLLHFVKESKQDESGMPNNRFLAERTGGTYSTLKVQPAELEDSGVYFCASSRRDRGQEQFFGPGTRLTVL.

This clone was observed a handful of times. The gene calls are TRBV7-9 and TRBJ2-1; 13 bases fit TRBD2. This CDR3 region has 18 residues. CDR1 is SEHNR, CDR2 FQNEAQ, per germline (reference sequence). With V trimmed by 2 bases and J by 8 bases, 12 bases remained unmatched. DNA for the CDR3: TGTGCCAGCAGCTTACCTCTCCGACTAGCGGGGGGTGTGGATGAGCAGTTCTTC. This codes for CASSLPLRLAGGVDEQFF.

V and J are TRBV4-3 and TRBJ2-3, with D possibly being TRBD2 (5 bases). Trimming shortened V by 2 bases and J by 6 bases, and 12 bases separated the two germline ends. The CDR3 loop spans 14 amino acids. Germline values: CDR1 LGHNA, CDR2 YSLEER. The CDR3 sequence: CASSQTPGGDTQYF. In nucleotides, the CDR3 is TGCGCCAGCAGCCAAACACCCGGCGGGGATACGCAGTATTTT.

V gene TRBV2 combines with J gene TRBJ1-1, with TRBD1 matching 8 bases. The CDR3 consists of 14 residues. The V gene's germline CDR1 is SNHLY and CDR2 FYNNEI. V lost 4 bases, J lost 4 bases, and 5 bases stayed unmatched. Here the CDR3 DNA reads TGTGCCAGCAGTGTCAGGGGGCCTGGCACTGAAGCTTTCTTT. It specifies CASSVRGPGTEAFF.

V gene TRBV28 combines with J gene TRBJ2-1; 14 bases are shared with TRBD2. Trimming cost V 3 bases and J 7 bases; bases outside gene matches: 8. The CDR3 has 17 amino acids. Germline V lookup: CDR1 MDHEN, CDR2 SYDVKM. The CDR3 region is CASSFSGLAGEWNEQFF. The CDR3 DNA follows: TGTGCCAGCAGTTTTTCGGGACTAGCGGGAGAGTGGAATGAGCAGTTCTTC.

The chain employs TRBV10-1 and TRBJ2-2; 8 bases fit TRBD1. The CDR3 has 16 amino acids. With 4 bases clipped from V and 1 base from J, the junction kept 5 bases outside the gene matches. Germline CDR1 reads WNHNN; CDR2 reads SYGVQD (reference sequence). The DNA of the CDR3 is TGCGCCAGCAGTGGATCCGGGACAGGGAACACCGGGGAGCTGTTTTTT. It translates to CASSGSGTGNTGELFF.

The gene calls are TRBV3-1 (or the pseudogene TRBV3-2) and TRBJ1-3; no definite D call. This CDR3 contains 14 residues. V dropped 2 bases and J dropped 4 bases, with 9 bases sitting between them. Per germline, CDR1 LGHDT and CDR2 YNNKEL (reference sequence). In DNA form, the CDR3 reads TGTGCCAGCAGCCAAAGCGTGGAGGGAAACACCATATATTTT. The encoded protein is CASSQSVEGNTIYF.